This TCR beta chain was sequenced in a study of T cells in pancreatic ductal adenocarcinoma. General study points: Blood clonality (roughly 0.067) did not differ significantly from tumor (about 0.12).

Here immunoSEQ multiplex PCR was the method, and the copy in TCRdb shows in-frame clones only, minus some. The table lists about 9,400 clones, about 61% of them singletons. Germline V gene sequence: CDR1 MDHEN, CDR2 SYDVKM. This CDR3 comprises 14 residues. Trimming took off 5 bases at V and 1 base at J, with 8 bases between the two ends. The selected patients with pancreatic ductal adenocarcinoma had surgery but no neoadjuvant therapy. Note on this clone: Antigen unknown.

The chain couples TRBV28 to TRBJ2-2; the D gene is possibly TRBD1 (6 bases). This sequence originates from a human donor with pancreatic ductal adenocarcinoma. Sequencing input: pancreatic tumor tissue. CDR3 sequence reads: CASSTGLNTGELFF. As DNA, the CDR3 is TGTGCCAGCAGTACAGGGCTGAACACCGGGGAGCTGTTTTTT.